This TCR beta chain originates from a study of Ad26.COV2.S vaccination and SARS-CoV-2 variants. A word on this clone: Its antigen remains unidentified.

Per germline, CDR1 PRHDT and CDR2 FYEKMQ (reference sequence). There are 14 residues in the CDR3. Germline trimming cut 5 bases from V and 7 bases from J; bases unmatched to any gene: 10. Method: immunoSEQ multiplex PCR; TCRdb's copy keeps in-frame clones and lacks some. The sample has approximately 360,000 clones, roughly 80% seen once. Treatment here: around 19 received Ad26.COV2.S at low or high dose, single or two shots; 5 received placebo; per-sample allocation not given. The study sampled participants on day 63 after the first vaccine or placebo injection. Study findings and constraints: It was found that vaccine and placebo recipients had similar non-spike TCR breadth. The placebo group had lower spike-specific TCR breadth than the vaccine recipients did.

The material sequenced was peripheral blood, taken in a trial of Ad26.COV2.S vaccine versus placebo. The TCR comes from a person aged 18 to 59 who received the Ad26.COV2.S COVID-19 vaccine or a placebo. The chain is built from TRBV13 and TRBJ1-2; TRBD1 aligns across 7 bases. Here the CDR3 DNA reads TGTGCCAGCAGCATCCGACAGGGAGGAACTGGCTACACCTTC. Its translation: CASSIRQGGTGYTF.